The source of this T cell receptor (beta chain) is a study of regulatory T cells in long-lasting Graves disease. This clonotype has ten or more counts. Combining iRepertoire HTBI primers with Arm-PCR of CDR3 regions, the authors built TCR beta libraries. Authors' methods: Throughout the samples, researchers identified roughly 57 TRBV and 14 TRBJ segments. TCRdb re-called the multiplex PCR reads through MiXCR, storing one row per CDR3 protein. The V and J calls come from TCRdb's annotation, not from the publication. Seen here are some 460,000 distinct CDR3 sequences, around 16% observed once, and the top ten hold 9.5% to 15%. Specified time point: newly diagnosed GD, antithyroid drugs for less than 3 months. Construction of the TCR library relied on RNA isolated from PBMCs. Collection of peripheral blood (nine milliliters) was done using EDTA tubes. Trimming took off 10 bases at V and 1 base at J, with 17 bases between the two ends. The CDR3 runs to 14 residues. CDR1 is MDHEN, CDR2 SYDVKM, per germline.

These data were also filed under a second study, of T cells in Graves' hyperthyroidism and ophthalmopathy. As reported in that work: Patients having uncontrolled infection, another autoimmune disease, pregnancy or lactation were not included.

The gene calls are TRBV28 and TRBJ2-7; D ambiguous. This TCR was recovered from a man aged 35-49 years with Graves disease. Source: peripheral blood mononuclear cells (PBMCs), taken at new diagnosis, from a patient treated with antithyroid drugs. The CDR3 coding sequence is TGTGCCATCCAATCCGGACGGATTTCCTACGAGCAGTACTTC. This sequence encodes CAIQSGRISYEQYF.